This TCR beta chain was captured in a study of spatial heterogeneity in lung cancer. In germline, CDR1 is GTSNPN, CDR2 SVGIG (reference sequence). This CDR3 is built from 14 residues. Trimming took off 1 base at V and 2 bases at J, with 9 bases between the two ends. Ten or more counts support this clonotype. TCRdb independently ran MiXCR on the 5' RACE reads; one entry per CDR3 protein. Counted here are fewer than 55,000 distinct CDR3 sequences, 6.5% to 8% occurring once; the ten biggest clones make up 13%. Regarding time point: sample taken at primary tumor resection. The study sequenced unsorted whole RNA from tumor, nontumor lung or frozen PBMC.

The TCR comes from a female donor with early-stage non-small cell lung cancer. The input for sequencing was PBMCs, taken at surgery. The chain employs TRBV30 and TRBJ1-3; possible D gene TRBD1, 6 bases. CDR3 coding DNA: TGTGCCTGGAGTGAACACAGGGCTGGAAACACCATATATTTT. It yields the protein CAWSEHRAGNTIYF.